Listed below are T cell receptor beta chains from one sample, sequenced in a study of identical twins. TCRdb re-analysed the 5' RACE reads in MiXCR, keeping a single row per CDR3 protein. Here the sample spans 460,000 or so distinct CDR3 sequences, approximately 15% being singletons. The same sample was also studied in work on yellow fever vaccine responses in identical twins.

The specimen sequenced was CD4+ T cells sorted from blood. These TCRs come from a woman aged 18-35 years in good health. Both conserved end residues are part of each CDR3. The order of the fields is D gene, clone size, J gene, V gene, CDR3 protein, CDR3 DNA. A D gene is named only where the DNA matches it firmly. Only part of the rows carry a size: once, few, many, or a class if the clone is expanded.

d_gene: TRBD2
abundance: .
j_gene: TRBJ2-7
v_gene: TRBV28
CDR3aa: CASSSPRAGVFHEQYF
CDR3nt: TGTGCCAGCAGTTCACCACGAGCGGGAGTGTTCCACGAGCAGTACTTC

d_gene: TRBD2
abundance: .
j_gene: TRBJ2-5
v_gene: TRBV7-2
CDR3aa: CASSRLARQTQYF
CDR3nt: TGTGCCAGCAGCAGACTAGCGCGACAGACCCAGTACTTC

d_gene: TRBD1
abundance: .
j_gene: TRBJ1-2
v_gene: TRBV5-1
CDR3aa: CASNAGTGYYGYTF
CDR3nt: TGCGCCAGCAACGCCGGGACAGGATACTATGGCTACACCTTC

d_gene: TRBD2
abundance: .
j_gene: TRBJ2-2
v_gene: TRBV4-2
CDR3aa: CASSQDGSGANTGELFF
CDR3nt: TGTGCCAGCAGCCAAGATGGTAGCGGGGCGAACACCGGGGAGCTGTTTTTT

d_gene: .
abundance: many
j_gene: TRBJ2-5
v_gene: TRBV7-2
CDR3aa: CASSLARQETQYF
CDR3nt: TGTGCCAGCAGCTTAGCCAGGCAAGAGACCCAGTACTTC

d_gene: .
abundance: few
j_gene: TRBJ2-3
v_gene: TRBV6-1
CDR3aa: CASSMRADPDTQYF
CDR3nt: TGTGCCAGCAGTATGAGGGCCGATCCGGATACGCAGTATTTT

d_gene: .
abundance: .
j_gene: TRBJ2-1
v_gene: TRBV19
CDR3aa: CASSIAWQGTIISNEQFF
CDR3nt: TGTGCCAGTAGTATTGCGTGGCAGGGGACGATTATCTCCAATGAGCAGTTCTTC

d_gene: .
abundance: .
j_gene: TRBJ2-5
v_gene: TRBV12-3/TRBV12-4
CDR3aa: CASSPTLPQETQYF
CDR3nt: TGTGCCAGCAGTCCGACCCTACCCCAAGAGACCCAGTACTTC

d_gene: .
abundance: few
j_gene: TRBJ1-2
v_gene: TRBV20-1
CDR3aa: CGKKRWTANYGYTF
CDR3nt: TGCGGAAAGAAACGTTGGACGGCTAACTATGGCTACACCTTC

d_gene: TRBD2
abundance: .
j_gene: TRBJ2-3
v_gene: TRBV7-7
CDR3aa: CASGAGGDTQYF
CDR3nt: TGTGCTAGCGGGGCCGGAGGAGATACGCAGTATTTT

d_gene: .
abundance: many
j_gene: TRBJ1-6
v_gene: TRBV6-1
CDR3aa: CASNAGADNSPLHF
CDR3nt: TGTGCCAGCAATGCCGGGGCGGATAATTCACCCCTCCACTTT

d_gene: TRBD2
abundance: .
j_gene: TRBJ2-3
v_gene: TRBV3-1
CDR3aa: CASSQVAGATDTQYF
CDR3nt: TGTGCCAGCAGCCAAGTAGCGGGGGCCACAGATACGCAGTATTTT

d_gene: TRBD2
abundance: .
j_gene: TRBJ2-5
v_gene: TRBV7-8
CDR3aa: CASSLREGQETQYF
CDR3nt: TGTGCCAGCAGCTTAAGGGAGGGCCAAGAGACCCAGTACTTC

d_gene: .
abundance: few
j_gene: TRBJ2-1
v_gene: TRBV12-3/TRBV12-4
CDR3aa: CASSLGPTWGNEQFF
CDR3nt: TGTGCCAGCTCCCTAGGGCCTACATGGGGTAATGAGCAGTTCTTC

d_gene: .
abundance: many
j_gene: TRBJ2-1
v_gene: TRBV3-1
CDR3aa: CASSQEGEQFF
CDR3nt: TGTGCCAGCAGCCAAGAGGGGGAGCAGTTCTTC

d_gene: .
abundance: few
j_gene: TRBJ2-1
v_gene: TRBV20-1
CDR3aa: CSTYGTQKQFF
CDR3nt: TGCAGTACGTACGGGACTCAGAAGCAGTTCTTC

d_gene: TRBD2
abundance: few
j_gene: TRBJ2-2
v_gene: TRBV20-1
CDR3aa: CSARAPGTSGGLRTGELFF
CDR3nt: TGCAGTGCTAGAGCCCCCGGGACTAGCGGGGGGCTGCGGACCGGGGAGCTGTTTTTT

d_gene: .
abundance: .
j_gene: TRBJ2-7
v_gene: TRBV28
CDR3aa: CASSQTQGRFSYEQYF
CDR3nt: TGTGCCAGCAGTCAAACTCAGGGGCGGTTTTCCTACGAGCAGTACTTC

d_gene: .
abundance: many
j_gene: TRBJ1-3
v_gene: TRBV12-3/TRBV12-4
CDR3aa: CASSFVRGNTIYF
CDR3nt: TGTGCCAGCAGTTTTGTTCGTGGAAACACCATATATTTT

d_gene: .
abundance: few
j_gene: TRBJ2-7
v_gene: TRBV28
CDR3aa: CASSSIGSPSNEQYF
CDR3nt: TGTGCCAGCAGTTCGATTGGTAGTCCCAGCAACGAGCAGTACTTC

d_gene: .
abundance: few
j_gene: TRBJ2-7
v_gene: TRBV5-1
CDR3aa: CASSFVVGKYEQYF
CDR3nt: TGCGCCAGCAGCTTCGTGGTGGGTAAATACGAGCAGTACTTC

d_gene: .
abundance: many
j_gene: TRBJ2-3
v_gene: TRBV4-3
CDR3aa: CASSQGVASSTDTQYF
CDR3nt: TGCGCCAGCAGCCAAGGGGTAGCGTCTAGCACAGATACGCAGTATTTT

d_gene: .
abundance: many
j_gene: TRBJ2-6
v_gene: TRBV6-2/TRBV6-3
CDR3aa: CASTLPLAGQTYSGANVLTF
CDR3nt: TGTGCCAGCACCCTACCCCTGGCAGGGCAAACATACTCTGGGGCCAACGTCCTGACTTTC

d_gene: .
abundance: many
j_gene: TRBJ2-7
v_gene: TRBV29-1
CDR3aa: CSVKTGRGSYEQYF
CDR3nt: TGCAGCGTTAAAACAGGGCGGGGATCCTACGAGCAGTACTTC

d_gene: TRBD2
abundance: .
j_gene: TRBJ2-2
v_gene: TRBV7-3
CDR3aa: CASSLGGGALGTGELFF
CDR3nt: TGTGCCAGCAGCTTGGGCGGGGGGGCCCTGGGCACCGGGGAGCTGTTTTTT

d_gene: .
abundance: few
j_gene: TRBJ2-7
v_gene: TRBV4-1
CDR3aa: CASSQDNPTGARYF
CDR3nt: TGCGCCAGCAGCCAAGACAATCCTACAGGCGCTCGGTACTTC

d_gene: .
abundance: .
j_gene: TRBJ1-3
v_gene: TRBV6-1
CDR3aa: CAGTGTPGSSGNTIYF
CDR3nt: TGTGCCGGTACCGGGACTCCGGGAAGCTCTGGAAACACCATATATTTT

d_gene: .
abundance: few
j_gene: TRBJ1-2
v_gene: TRBV20-1
CDR3aa: CSSIEGGRGYGYTF
CDR3nt: TGCAGTTCTATAGAGGGGGGCAGGGGCTATGGCTACACCTTC

d_gene: TRBD2
abundance: few
j_gene: TRBJ2-3
v_gene: TRBV10-3
CDR3aa: CAISESSGGPGTQYF
CDR3nt: TGTGCCATCAGTGAGTCCTCGGGGGGGCCGGGTACGCAGTATTTT

d_gene: .
abundance: .
j_gene: TRBJ2-1
v_gene: TRBV2
CDR3aa: CASSGGADEQFF
CDR3nt: TGTGCCAGCAGTGGAGGGGCGGATGAGCAGTTCTTC

d_gene: .
abundance: many
j_gene: TRBJ2-3
v_gene: TRBV5-1
CDR3aa: CASSNRPSGSSTDTQYF
CDR3nt: TGCGCCAGCAGCAACAGGCCAAGCGGCTCTAGCACAGATACGCAGTATTTT

d_gene: .
abundance: once
j_gene: TRBJ2-7
v_gene: TRBV28
CDR3aa: CASLALGGVGKGEEEQYF
CDR3nt: TGTGCCAGCCTCGCCTTAGGGGGAGTGGGTAAGGGGGAAGAGGAGCAGTACTTC

d_gene: .
abundance: few
j_gene: TRBJ2-7
v_gene: TRBV20-1
CDR3aa: CSAREVTGFHLEQYF
CDR3nt: TGCAGTGCTAGAGAGGTCACAGGATTCCACCTGGAGCAGTACTTC

d_gene: TRBD1
abundance: many
j_gene: TRBJ2-2
v_gene: TRBV24-1
CDR3aa: CATSETGAGTGELFF
CDR3nt: TGTGCCACCAGTGAGACAGGGGCGGGGACCGGGGAGCTGTTTTTT

d_gene: TRBD2
abundance: few
j_gene: TRBJ2-1
v_gene: TRBV10-3
CDR3aa: CAISESGGSGNEQFF
CDR3nt: TGTGCCATCAGTGAGTCGGGCGGGAGTGGGAATGAGCAGTTCTTC

d_gene: .
abundance: few
j_gene: TRBJ1-6
v_gene: TRBV2
CDR3aa: CASIGTRNSPLHF
CDR3nt: TGTGCCAGCATCGGAACGAGGAATTCACCCCTCCACTTT

d_gene: TRBD1
abundance: few
j_gene: TRBJ2-5
v_gene: TRBV6-1
CDR3aa: CASSNRGLRETQYF
CDR3nt: TGTGCCAGCAGCAACAGGGGTCTTAGGGAGACCCAGTACTTC

d_gene: .
abundance: few
j_gene: TRBJ2-3
v_gene: TRBV6-5
CDR3aa: CASSSPGTATDTQYF
CDR3nt: TGTGCCAGCAGTTCCCCCGGGACTGCCACAGATACGCAGTATTTT

d_gene: TRBD1
abundance: .
j_gene: TRBJ2-1
v_gene: TRBV5-1
CDR3aa: CASSFDRGNEQFF
CDR3nt: TGCGCCAGCAGCTTCGACAGGGGCAATGAGCAGTTCTTC

d_gene: TRBD2
abundance: few
j_gene: TRBJ2-1
v_gene: TRBV20-1
CDR3aa: CSALRTSGRNEQFF
CDR3nt: TGCAGTGCTCTCCGGACTAGCGGGAGAAATGAGCAGTTCTTC

d_gene: .
abundance: .
j_gene: TRBJ2-3
v_gene: TRBV11-1
CDR3aa: CASSLVGGAGPTDTQYF
CDR3nt: TGTGCCAGCAGCTTAGTCGGCGGGGCTGGTCCCACAGATACGCAGTATTTT

d_gene: TRBD2
abundance: .
j_gene: TRBJ2-1
v_gene: TRBV7-2
CDR3aa: CASSFRRLAANNEQFF
CDR3nt: TGTGCCAGCAGCTTTAGGCGACTAGCGGCCAACAATGAGCAGTTCTTC

d_gene: TRBD1
abundance: .
j_gene: TRBJ2-7
v_gene: TRBV11-2
CDR3aa: CASSRWDSSYEQYF
CDR3nt: TGTGCCAGCAGCCGTTGGGACAGCTCCTACGAGCAGTACTTC

d_gene: TRBD2
abundance: .
j_gene: TRBJ2-7
v_gene: TRBV24-1
CDR3aa: CATSDFVDASWEGRSYEQYF
CDR3nt: TGTGCCACCAGTGATTTCGTAGATGCTTCGTGGGAGGGCCGCTCCTACGAGCAGTACTTC

d_gene: TRBD2
abundance: few
j_gene: TRBJ2-7
v_gene: TRBV12-3/TRBV12-4
CDR3aa: CASGTSGRAYF
CDR3nt: TGTGCCAGCGGAACTAGCGGCCGGGCGTACTTC

d_gene: TRBD2
abundance: .
j_gene: TRBJ2-1
v_gene: TRBV5-1
CDR3aa: CASSPGSGGDNEQFF
CDR3nt: TGCGCCAGCAGCCCCGGGTCGGGGGGGGACAATGAGCAGTTCTTC

d_gene: .
abundance: few
j_gene: TRBJ1-1
v_gene: TRBV20-1
CDR3aa: CSASGVNTEAFF
CDR3nt: TGCAGTGCTAGTGGGGTTAACACTGAAGCTTTCTTT

d_gene: .
abundance: .
j_gene: TRBJ2-7
v_gene: TRBV9
CDR3aa: CASSVDLALPYEQYF
CDR3nt: TGTGCCAGCAGCGTAGACTTAGCGCTACCCTACGAGCAGTACTTC

d_gene: .
abundance: few
j_gene: TRBJ2-7
v_gene: TRBV7-7
CDR3aa: CASSPTLAGRFYEQYF
CDR3nt: TGTGCTAGCAGCCCAACCCTTGCGGGGCGGTTCTACGAGCAGTACTTC

d_gene: .
abundance: few
j_gene: TRBJ2-1
v_gene: TRBV18
CDR3aa: CASSPTGRIAYNEQFF
CDR3nt: TGTGCCAGCTCACCTACGGGTAGAATTGCCTACAATGAGCAGTTCTTC

d_gene: .
abundance: few
j_gene: TRBJ2-7
v_gene: TRBV5-1
CDR3aa: CASREGAGEQYF
CDR3nt: TGCGCCAGCAGAGAAGGGGCAGGCGAGCAGTACTTC

d_gene: .
abundance: .
j_gene: TRBJ2-3
v_gene: TRBV2
CDR3aa: CASSLTGQLTDTQYF
CDR3nt: TGTGCCAGCAGCCTAACAGGGCAGCTCACAGATACGCAGTATTTT

d_gene: TRBD1
abundance: few
j_gene: TRBJ1-2
v_gene: TRBV5-6
CDR3aa: CASSPGTGGNYGYTF
CDR3nt: TGTGCCAGCAGCCCCGGGACAGGGGGGAACTATGGCTACACCTTC

d_gene: .
abundance: .
j_gene: TRBJ1-2
v_gene: TRBV6-1
CDR3aa: CASGSDQDYGYTF
CDR3nt: TGTGCCAGCGGGTCAGACCAGGACTATGGCTACACCTTC